What follows are 17 T cell receptor beta chains derived from one specimen sequenced in a study of regulatory T cells in long-lasting Graves disease. This sample's time point: persistent/refractory GD, antithyroid drugs over 5 years with positive TRAb. Isolated PBMC RNA provided the starting material for the TCR library. The TCR beta library used iRepertoire HTBI primers with Arm-PCR amplification of CDR3. TCRdb used MiXCR to reprocess the multiplex PCR reads, holding one entry per CDR3 protein. The data show a few hundred thousand distinct CDR3 sequences, roughly 25% seen once. Sequenced here: peripheral blood mononuclear cells (PBMCs), sampled when the disease was refractory, from a patient treated with antithyroid drugs. The receptors were gathered from a woman aged 40-49 years with Graves disease.

This clonotype came up a few times. Written as DNA, the CDR3 is TGTGCCAGTAGTAACGGACAGGGACTGAACACCGGGGAGCTGTTTTTT. As protein: CASSNGQGLNTGELFF. The gene calls are TRBV19 and TRBJ2-2, with 8 bases that match TRBD1. CDR3 length: 16 residues. Germline values: CDR1 LNHDA, CDR2 SQIVND (reference sequence). The V gene end was trimmed by 4 bases and the J gene end by 1 base; junction bases not matched to a gene: 5.

There are a few counts of this clonotype. CDR3 amino acids: CASSQTGFTTQYF. The CDR3 region has the DNA TGCGCCAGCAGCCAAACAGGGTTTACGACCCAGTACTTC. The genes are TRBV4-1 and TRBJ2-5, with D possibly matching TRBD1 (6 bases). V lost 2 bases and J lost 7, with 11 bases in between. The CDR3 runs to 13 residues. Looked up from germline, CDR1 is MGHRA and CDR2 is YSYEKL.

This clonotype was seen a few times. Germline and junction disagree at one end, which may indicate a read error. V is TRBV13 and J is TRBJ2-6; 8 nucleotides match TRBD2. Germline CDR1 PRHDT, CDR2 FYEKMQ (reference sequence). The CDR3 totals 19 residues. CDR3 DNA sequence: TGCGCCAGCAGCCAAGTTCCTCCCCCGGGAGGGGCTGGGGCCAACGTCCTGACTTTC. This encodes CASSQVPPPGGAGANVLTF.

Concerning this clonotype itself: At one boundary the junction diverges from the germline segment, which might be a read error. The chain has TRBV2 and TRBJ2-7, with D possibly matching TRBD2 (5 bases). The CDR3 extends over 12 amino acids. The germline gives CDR1 SNHLY, CDR2 FYNNEI. CDR3 region: CTSSPSFYEQYF. CDR3 coding DNA: TGTACCAGCAGTCCTAGCTTCTACGAGCAGTACTTC. The entire variable domain, with the rest obtained from reference TRBV2 and TRBJ2-7, is as follows: EPEVTQTPSHQVTQMGQEVILRCVPISNHLYFYWYRQILGQKVEFLVSFYNNEISEKSEIFDDQFSVERPDGSNFTLKIRSTKLEDSAMYFCTSSPSFYEQYFGPGTRLTVT.

Many counts were recorded for this clonotype. The chain uses TRBV6-1 and TRBJ2-5; possibly TRBD1 or TRBD2 for D (5 bases each). This CDR3 region has 16 residues. Germline CDR1 reads MNHNS; CDR2 reads SASEGT. Deletions cut 5 bases from V and 5 bases from J, with 21 bases between. The CDR3 DNA sequence: TGTGCCAGCAGTACCTTCCCGGGACGGCCACCGGAGACCCAGTACTTC. It encodes CASSTFPGRPPETQYF.

The chain combines TRBV3-1 with TRBJ1-6; 9 nucleotides align to TRBD1. Per the germline V gene, CDR1 is LGHDT and CDR2 is YNNKEL (reference sequence). Unmatched junction bases numbered 4, after V lost 4 bases and J lost 9 bases. There are 14 residues in the CDR3. The CDR3 DNA follows: TGTGCCAGCAGCCGCGGACAGGGGAGTTCACCCCTCCACTTT. It specifies CASSRGQGSSPLHF.

In this sample, this clonotype turned up many times. The chain combines TRBV28 with TRBJ1-1; D uncertain. CDR1 is MDHEN and CDR2 is SYDVKM in the germline V gene. The CDR3 runs 14 residues. The germline V and J ends were trimmed by 4 bases and 4 bases, with 13 bases remaining between them. Here the CDR3 DNA reads TGTGCCAGCAGTTCCCCGTTGACGATCACTGAAGCTTTCTTT. It yields the protein CASSSPLTITEAFF.

The chain couples TRBV18 to TRBJ1-1, with 7 bases matching TRBD1. After removal of 3 bases from V and 3 bases from J, the junction contained 1 base not matched to a gene. Germline CDR1 KGHSH, CDR2 LQKENI. The CDR3 totals 13 residues. CDR3 sequence reads: CASSPGQHTEAFF. CDR3 sequence (DNA): TGTGCCAGCTCACCGGGACAGCACACTGAAGCTTTCTTT. The variable domain in full, with the rest retrieved from reference TRBV18 and TRBJ1-1, is NAGVMQNPRHLVRRRGQEARLRCSPMKGHSHVYWYRQLPEEGLKFMVYLQKENIIDESGMPKERFSAEFPKEGPSILRIQQVVRGDSAAYFCASSPGQHTEAFFGQGTRLTVV.

As regards this clonotype: Its ends do not fully match the called genes, so a read error is possible. This sequence joins TRBV6-1 and TRBJ2-2; D is tentatively TRBD1 or TRBD2 (7 bases each). The CDR3 loop spans 16 amino acids. Germline V gene data show CDR1 as MNHNS and CDR2 as SASEGT. This CDR3 reads CASSENRGGITGGLFF. CDR3 nucleotides: TGTGCCAGCAGTGAGAACAGGGGAGGGATCACCGGGGGGCTGTTTTTT.

This clonotype was counted only a few times. V gene TRBV7-9 combines with J gene TRBJ1-1; D is undetermined. CDR3 length: 13 amino acids. V gave up 4 bases and J gave up 3 bases, with 9 bases separating them. Germline lookup yields CDR1 SEHNR and CDR2 FQNEAQ (reference sequence). The DNA of the CDR3 is TGTGCCAGCAGCTCAAACCATCACACTGAAGCTTTCTTT. Its translation is CASSSNHHTEAFF.

Many counts were recorded for this clonotype. V usage is TRBV6-1 and J usage is TRBJ1-1; 7 bases line up with TRBD1. Trimming at V came to 7 bases and at J to 1 base, leaving 9 bases not matched to a gene. The CDR3 extends over 15 amino acids. From germline, CDR1 is MNHNS and CDR2 SASEGT. The CDR3: CASKKIGTANTEAFF. In nucleotides, the CDR3 is TGTGCCAGCAAAAAGATCGGGACAGCGAACACTGAAGCTTTCTTT.

This chain connects TRBV12-3 or TRBV12-4 to TRBJ1-6, with D tentatively TRBD1 (6 bases). The CDR3 has 14 amino acids. The V end was cut by 4 bases, the J end by 11 bases, with 15 bases between. CDR3 protein: CASSSGAVGPPLHF. The CDR3 region has the DNA TGTGCCAGCAGTTCAGGGGCCGTAGGACCACCCCTCCACTTT.

The chain is built from TRBV20-1 and TRBJ1-5; 8 nucleotides line up with TRBD1. Germline values: CDR1 DFQATT, CDR2 SNEGSKA (reference sequence). The junction had 4 bases not matched to a gene; V was cut back by 7 bases and J by 2 bases. The CDR3 runs to 13 residues. CDR3 loop: CSVDRGGNQPQHF. CDR3 DNA sequence: TGCAGTGTTGACAGGGGAGGCAATCAGCCCCAGCATTTT.

To note about this clonotype: At one of its ends the junction is not consistent with the germline gene, which may arise from a read error. The chain is built from TRBV20-1 and TRBJ1-6; 7 bases map to TRBD1. From germline, CDR1 is DFQATT and CDR2 SNEGSKA (reference sequence). The CDR3 is made up of 12 amino acids. CDR3 amino acids: CSAGDRESPLHF. The CDR3 bases are TGCAGTGCTGGAGACAGGGAGTCACCCCTCCACTTT.

This clonotype was recorded at least ten times. The genes are TRBV11-2 and TRBJ2-7; D might be TRBD2 (6 bases). CDR1 and CDR2 (germline): SGHAT, FQNNGV. The CDR3 has 14 amino acids. V shed 3 bases and J shed 0 bases, with 9 bases lying between them. The CDR3 here is CASSFAGNSYEQYF. For the CDR3, the DNA is TGTGCCAGCAGCTTCGCGGGGAACTCCTACGAGCAGTACTTC.

This chain connects TRBV7-3 to TRBJ2-3; 10 bases align to TRBD2. J gave up 8 bases and V 5 bases, and 10 bases lay outside the gene matches. This CDR3 is built from 15 residues. The germline V gene encodes CDR1 SGHTA and CDR2 FQGTGA. The chain's CDR3 is CASSSLAGGGATQYF. CDR3 bases: TGTGCCAGCAGCAGTTTAGCGGGAGGAGGAGCTACGCAGTATTTT.

V usage is TRBV5-1 and J usage is TRBJ2-7, with D tentatively TRBD1 or TRBD2 (5 bases each). Trimming took 3 bases from V and 3 from J, leaving 13 bases between them. This CDR3 comprises 14 residues. The V gene's germline CDR1 is SGHRS and CDR2 YFSETQ. The CDR3 reads CASSYSRDGYEQYF. The CDR3 DNA follows: TGCGCCAGCAGCTATTCCCGGGACGGCTACGAGCAGTACTTC.